Below are 25 T cell receptor beta chains sequenced from a single sample in a study of cytomegalovirus exposure and HLA in healthy donors. The PCR ran on 60 Vbeta and 13 Jbeta primers. Clones were sequenced by immunoSEQ multiplex PCR, and TCRdb holds only the in-frame ones, with some missing. The sample contains roughly 190,000 clones, roughly 83% of which appear only once. Specimen: PBMCs. Receptors were obtained from a woman aged 45-65 years in good health and CMV-seronegative.

The genes are TRBV19 and TRBJ2-5; D gene ambiguous. Looked up from germline, CDR1 is LNHDA and CDR2 is SQIVND (reference sequence). This CDR3 has 14 amino acids. The V end lost 0 bases, the J end lost 5 bases, and 10 bases lay between the germline ends. This CDR3 reads CASSIDLVRETQYF. The CDR3 bases are TGTGCCAGTAGTATAGATCTCGTCCGGGAGACCCAGTACTTC.

The chain uses TRBV5-1 and TRBJ2-2; TRBD1 agrees at 9 bases. The CDR3 has 16 amino acids. The V and J ends lost 3 bases and 1 base, in that order; junction bases with no gene match: 4. Germline CDR1 is SGHRS and CDR2 is YFSETQ. CDR3 protein: CASSSMGQGNTGELFF. The CDR3 region has the DNA TGCGCCAGCAGCTCAATGGGACAGGGGAACACCGGGGAGCTGTTTTTT. The whole variable domain, remainder taken from reference TRBV5-1 and TRBJ2-2, is KAGVTQTPRYLIKTRGQQVTLSCSPISGHRSVSWYQQTPGQGLQFLFEYFSETQRNKGNFPGRFSGRQFSNSRSEMNVSTLELGDSALYLCASSSMGQGNTGELFFGEGSRLTVL.

The chain carries TRBV5-1 and TRBJ2-3, with 8 nucleotides matching TRBD2. The V gene end was trimmed by 0 bases and the J gene end by 2 bases; junction bases not matched to a gene: 11. This CDR3 spans 18 amino acids. CDR1 is SGHRS, CDR2 YFSETQ, per germline. DNA of the CDR3: TGCGCCAGCAGCTTGGCCGGGACTAGTTTTAGTCTCACAGATACGCAGTATTTT. Protein sequence: CASSLAGTSFSLTDTQYF.

J is TRBJ2-7 and V is TRBV7-3, with 9 bases identical to TRBD2. This CDR3 region has 15 residues. Germline CDR1 SGHTA, CDR2 FQGTGA. V lost 4 bases and J lost 2; bases outside the gene matches: 6. The CDR3 DNA sequence: TGTGCCAGCAGCTGCTCGACTAGCGGAACCTACGAGCAGTACTTC. Its translation: CASSCSTSGTYEQYF.

The J gene is TRBJ1-3, the V gene TRBV14, with D unclear. Germline CDR1 reads SGHDN; CDR2 reads FVKESK. CDR3 length: 14 residues. The germline V and J ends were trimmed by 4 bases and 7 bases, with 14 bases remaining between them. The CDR3: CASSLPGLVNTIYF. The DNA for the CDR3 is TGTGCCAGCAGCCTACCGGGGTTGGTCAACACCATATATTTT.

J is TRBJ2-1 and V is TRBV14; the match to TRBD2 covers 13 bases. Germline assignment: CDR1 SGHDN and CDR2 FVKESK. This CDR3 comprises 17 residues. V was pared by 2 bases and J by 7 bases, with 8 bases of the junction left unmatched. The CDR3 region is CASSQNRLAGGRNEQFF. In nucleotides, the CDR3 is TGTGCCAGCAGCCAAAACCGACTAGCGGGGGGAAGAAATGAGCAGTTCTTC. The entire variable domain, with the rest obtained from reference TRBV14 and TRBJ2-1, is as follows: EAGVTQFPSHSVIEKGQTVTLRCDPISGHDNLYWYRRVMGKEIKFLLHFVKESKQDESGMPNNRFLAERTGGTYSTLKVQPAELEDSGVYFCASSQNRLAGGRNEQFFGPGTRLTVL.

V usage is TRBV11-2 and J usage is TRBJ2-6, with 8 positions matching TRBD2. The germline gives CDR1 SGHAT, CDR2 FQNNGV. This CDR3 is built from 19 residues. The ends lost 6 bases at V and 0 bases at J; junction bases unmatched: 13. CDR3 amino acids: CASRLPGRGISSGANVLTF. The CDR3 DNA reads TGTGCCAGCAGACTACCCGGGAGGGGTATAAGCTCTGGGGCCAACGTCCTGACTTTC.

The chain has TRBV6-5 and TRBJ2-2, with 8 bases identical to TRBD2. V gave up 4 bases and J gave up 1 base; unmatched junction bases: 5. Germline CDR1 is MNHEY and CDR2 is SVGAGI. CDR3 size: 16 residues. As DNA, the CDR3 is TGTGCCAGCAGTTCAGGACTAGCTGAGAACACCGGGGAGCTGTTTTTT. It specifies CASSSGLAENTGELFF.

The chain links TRBV6-5 to TRBJ1-2, with D uncertain. This CDR3 is built from 15 residues. The V and J ends lost 0 bases and 5 bases respectively, with 13 bases between them. Germline V gene sequence: CDR1 MNHEY, CDR2 SVGAGI. For the CDR3, the DNA is TGTGCCAGCAGTTACTCTACGACATCTCCATATGGCTACACCTTC. It yields the protein CASSYSTTSPYGYTF.

The chain carries TRBV2 and TRBJ2-2, with a tentative D call TRBD1 (5 bases). Germline loops: CDR1 SNHLY, CDR2 FYNNEI. The CDR3 extends over 15 amino acids. Between the trimmed V and J ends, which lost 7 bases and 3 bases, there was a span of 15 bases. The CDR3 coding sequence is TGTGCCAGCACCCCGAAGGGGCTGGACACCGGGGAGCTGTTTTTT. Amino acids: CASTPKGLDTGELFF.

CDR3 in DNA: TGCGCCAGCAGCTTGGGCCTCTTTGCGGGTGTGACCCAGTACTTC. This translates into CASSLGLFAGVTQYF. The gene calls are TRBV5-1 and TRBJ2-5, with D possibly matching TRBD2 (5 bases). Trimming removed 0 bases from V and 7 bases from J, with 16 bases in between. The CDR3 has 15 amino acids. Germline loops: CDR1 SGHRS, CDR2 YFSETQ.

As concerns this clone: This CDR3 is also generated by other DNA sequences in the sample. The chain employs TRBV6-5 and TRBJ2-7, with D possibly matching TRBD1 (5 bases). V lost 0 bases and J 1 base, leaving 7 bases between the germline ends. Germline V gives CDR1 MNHEY, CDR2 SVGAGI. CDR3 length: 14 residues. In DNA form, the CDR3 reads TGTGCCAGCAGTTACTCCCAGGGTTCCTACGAGCAGTACTTC. It encodes CASSYSQGSYEQYF.

J is TRBJ1-1 and V is TRBV19, with 10 positions matching TRBD1. V shed 6 bases, J shed 7 bases, and the junction held 14 bases outside the gene matches. Germline values: CDR1 LNHDA, CDR2 SQIVND (reference sequence). The CDR3 runs to 16 residues. CDR3 in DNA: TGTGCCAGTAGCAACCGAAAGGGGACAGGGGTCTTTGAAGCTTTCTTT. As protein: CASSNRKGTGVFEAFF. The variable domain in full, with the rest retrieved from reference TRBV19 and TRBJ1-1, is DGGITQSPKYLFRKEGQNVTLSCEQNLNHDAMYWYRQDPGQGLRLIYYSQIVNDFQKGDIAEGYSVSREKKESFPLTVTSAQKNPTAFYLCASSNRKGTGVFEAFFGQGTRLTVV.

The chain combines TRBV4-3 with TRBJ2-1, with D unresolved. The CDR3 length is 16 residues. CDR1 is LGHNA, CDR2 YSLEER, per germline. V gave up 1 base and J gave up 0 bases, with 10 bases separating them. The CDR3 nucleotides read TGCGCCAGCAGCCAAGGGGCAGTCGGCTCCTACAATGAGCAGTTCTTC. Residues: CASSQGAVGSYNEQFF.

The rearrangement uses TRBV6-5 and TRBJ1-1; no firm D call. The germline CDR1 and CDR2 sequences are MNHEY and SVGAGI. The ends were cut back, 4 bases at V and 2 bases at J, with 8 bases in the middle. The CDR3 totals 13 residues. CDR3 region: CASSWSINTEAFF. The CDR3 region has the DNA TGTGCCAGCAGTTGGTCTATTAACACTGAAGCTTTCTTT.

As for this clone: At one boundary the junction diverges from the germline segment, which might be a read error. J is TRBJ2-2 and V is TRBV7-7; TRBD2 matches 11 bases. The CDR3 is 16 amino acids. The germline V gene encodes CDR1 SSHAT and CDR2 FNYEAQ (reference sequence). The DNA of the CDR3 is TGTGCTAGCAGCCCGGTAGCGGGAGGGCTTGGCGGGGAGCTGTTTTTT. Translating gives CASSPVAGGLGGELFF.

This clone was observed once. This sequence joins TRBV5-1 and TRBJ2-2; D ambiguous. V lost 0 bases, J lost 10 bases, and 10 bases lay in between. Germline assignment: CDR1 SGHRS and CDR2 YFSETQ. The CDR3 loop spans 13 amino acids. In DNA form, the CDR3 reads TGCGCCAGCAGCTTGGGAGGTCTCGCGGAGCTGTTTTTT. This encodes CASSLGGLAELFF.

The J gene is TRBJ2-7, the V gene TRBV28; 9 nucleotides match TRBD1. Germline lookup yields CDR1 MDHEN and CDR2 SYDVKM. This CDR3 region has 14 residues. J lost 1 base, V lost 6 bases, and 4 bases had no gene match. The CDR3 spells CASRRTGESYEQYF. Here the CDR3 DNA reads TGTGCCAGCAGAAGGACAGGGGAATCCTACGAGCAGTACTTC. The full variable domain, in which reference TRBV28 and TRBJ2-7 provide the parts outside the CDR3, is DVKVTQSSRYLVKRTGEKVFLECVQDMDHENMFWYRQDPGLGLRLIYFSYDVKMKEKGDIPEGYSVSREKKERFSLILESASTNQTSMYLCASRRTGESYEQYFGPGTRLTVT.

The V and J genes are TRBV6-5 and TRBJ1-4; TRBD1 might be the D (5 bases). The germline V gene encodes CDR1 MNHEY and CDR2 SVGAGI. The CDR3 has 16 amino acids. V lost 4 bases to trimming and J lost 7 bases, with 19 bases between them. CDR3 amino acids: CASSFWVGRRGEKLFF. In DNA, the CDR3 is TGTGCCAGCAGTTTCTGGGTTGGCAGGAGGGGTGAAAAACTGTTTTTT.

The chain employs TRBV5-1 and TRBJ2-1, with TRBD2 identical over 11 bases. CDR3 size: 15 residues. J was trimmed by 7 bases and V by 4 bases; bases with no gene match: 7. CDR1 SGHRS and CDR2 YFSETQ come from the germline V gene. The chain's CDR3 is CASSLSGRGQNEQFF. Written as DNA, the CDR3 is TGCGCCAGCAGCCTTAGCGGGAGGGGGCAGAATGAGCAGTTCTTC.

The chain employs TRBV2 and TRBJ1-1, with TRBD1 identical over 7 bases. There are 12 residues in the CDR3. The junction had 5 bases not matched to a gene; V was cut back by 9 bases and J by 4 bases. Germline values: CDR1 SNHLY, CDR2 FYNNEI. The CDR3 DNA is TGTGCCAGAGACAGGGTGGGCACTGAAGCTTTCTTT. It is translated as CARDRVGTEAFF.

The chain joins TRBV6-1 to TRBJ2-7; TRBD1 might be the D (6 bases). The CDR3 consists of 13 residues. V was trimmed by 7 bases and J by 4 bases, leaving 14 bases between them. Germline V CDR1 and CDR2: MNHNS, SASEGT. CDR3 coding DNA: TGTGCCAGCACCCGAACAGGGTCTTACGAGCAGTACTTC. Translation gives CASTRTGSYEQYF.

The V and J genes are TRBV5-1 and TRBJ2-3; TRBD2 might be the D (5 bases). CDR1 SGHRS and CDR2 YFSETQ come from the germline V gene. Trimming pared 8 bases from V and 0 bases from J, leaving 16 bases between. The CDR3 is made up of 15 amino acids. The CDR3 protein is CASYKDSSSTDTQYF. CDR3 bases: TGCGCCAGTTACAAGGACTCCTCTAGCACAGATACGCAGTATTTT.

The chain employs TRBV29-1 and TRBJ2-3; D perhaps matches TRBD1 (5 bases). Germline V gene sequence: CDR1 SQVTM, CDR2 ANQGSEA. The CDR3 consists of 16 residues. V lost 0 bases and J 6 bases, leaving 19 bases between the germline ends. The CDR3 protein is CSVEDPEQADWDTQYF. CDR3 coding DNA: TGCAGCGTTGAAGACCCCGAACAGGCCGACTGGGATACGCAGTATTTT.

This chain joins TRBV7-8 and TRBJ1-3, with 10 bases aligning to TRBD1. This CDR3 has 17 amino acids. Germline V gene data show CDR1 as SGHVS and CDR2 as FQNEAQ. J gave up 1 base and V 7 bases, and 10 bases lay outside the gene matches. The CDR3: CASTSRRTGGSGNTIYF. The CDR3 region has the DNA TGTGCCAGCACCTCCCGCCGGACAGGGGGGTCTGGAAACACCATATATTTT.